Below, 32 T cell receptor beta chains from the same sample are listed, as sequenced in a study of STAT3 mutations in large granular lymphocyte leukemia. Study-wide points: Every T-LGLL patient had at least one immunodominant TCRbeta clonotype.

No cognate antigen is known for these TCRs. Produced via immunoSEQ multiplex PCR; TCRdb's table is partial and in-frame only. The sample yields more than 9,000 clones, roughly 55% seen once. The sequencing input was peripheral blood mononuclear cells. The receptors originated from a boy younger than 18 with T-cell large granular lymphocyte leukemia. Some clones in this sample may be carry-over from other donors' samples.

CDR3 DNA sequence: TGTGCCACCAGCACCCTAGAGACTAGCGGGTACGAGCAGTACTTC. This sequence encodes CATSTLETSGYEQYF. This chain connects TRBV15 to TRBJ2-7; 10 bases line up with TRBD2. There are 15 residues in the CDR3. The germline CDR1 and CDR2 sequences are LNHNV and YYDKDF (reference sequence). The V and J ends lost 4 bases and 4 bases, in that order; junction bases with no gene match: 7. Variable domain in full (rest from reference TRBV15 and TRBJ2-7): DAMVIQNPRYQVTQFGKPVTLSCSQTLNHNVMYWYQQKSSQAPKLLFHYYDKDFNNEADTPDNFQSRRPNTSFCFLDIRSPGLGDTAMYLCATSTLETSGYEQYFGPGTRLTVT.

This clone is a singleton in its sample. The rearrangement joins TRBV13 to TRBJ2-2, with 10 bases identical to TRBD2. V lost 4 bases and J lost 1; bases outside the gene matches: 15. In germline, CDR1 is PRHDT, CDR2 FYEKMQ (reference sequence). The CDR3 runs to 20 residues. CDR3 protein: CASSSHLRLAGAENTGELFF. For the CDR3, the DNA is TGTGCCAGCAGCTCCCATCTGAGACTAGCGGGTGCGGAGAACACCGGGGAGCTGTTTTTT.

The chain joins TRBV4-1 to TRBJ2-1; TRBD2 matches 8 bases. In germline, CDR1 is MGHRA, CDR2 YSYEKL. V lost 1 base to trimming and J lost 9 bases; unmatched junction nucleotides: 8. The CDR3 runs to 15 residues. This CDR3 is CASSQAGLGEGEQFF. CDR3 in DNA: TGCGCCAGCAGCCAAGCGGGACTAGGGGAGGGTGAGCAGTTCTTC.

This chain connects TRBV29-1 to TRBJ2-1; 9 bases map to TRBD2. J lost 7 bases, V lost 5 bases, and 15 bases had no gene match. This CDR3 contains 16 residues. Germline CDR1 is SQVTM and CDR2 is ANQGSEA. The CDR3 sequence is CSVMVAGGSGSNEQFF. The CDR3 DNA is TGCAGCGTTATGGTGGCGGGGGGTAGCGGGAGTAATGAGCAGTTCTTC.

This chain uses TRBV25-1 with TRBJ1-3; a possible D gene is TRBD1 (5 bases). CDR3 length equals 15 residues. V was trimmed by 3 bases and J by 0 bases, leaving 9 bases between them. CDR1 is MGHDK, CDR2 SYGVNS, per germline. CDR3 loop: CASSDGGDSGNTIYF. DNA for the CDR3: TGTGCCAGCAGTGATGGAGGGGACTCTGGAAACACCATATATTTT.

The CDR3 DNA follows: TGTGCCAGCAGCCGGGATTACAATGAGCAGTTCTTC. Its protein is CASSRDYNEQFF. V gene TRBV13 combines with J gene TRBJ2-1; a possible D gene is TRBD2 (5 bases). Germline V lookup: CDR1 PRHDT, CDR2 FYEKMQ (reference sequence). CDR3 size: 12 residues. V was shortened by 5 bases and J by 4 bases, with 6 bases between the two germline ends. Drawing the rest from reference TRBV13 and TRBJ2-1, the complete variable domain is AAGVIQSPRHLIKEKRETATLKCYPIPRHDTVYWYQQGPGQDPQFLISFYEKMQSDKGSIPDRFSAQQFSDYHSELNMSSLELGDSALYFCASSRDYNEQFFGPGTRLTVL.

This chain links TRBV7-9 with TRBJ1-1; D not resolved. The CDR3 has 13 amino acids. The germline V gene has CDR1 SEHNR and CDR2 FQNEAQ (reference sequence). V dropped 0 bases and J dropped 11 bases, with 13 bases sitting between them. The CDR3 here is CASSLASRPGAFF. For the CDR3, the DNA is TGTGCCAGCAGCTTAGCGAGCAGGCCCGGGGCTTTCTTT. Using reference TRBV7-9 and TRBJ1-1 for the parts outside the CDR3, the full variable domain is DTGVSQNPRHKITKRGQNVTFRCDPISEHNRLYWYRQTLGQGPEFLTYFQNEAQLEKSRLLSDRFSAERPKGSFSTLEIQRTEQGDSAMYLCASSLASRPGAFFGQGTRLTVV.

V usage is TRBV12-5 and J usage is TRBJ2-7, with 8 bases identical to TRBD1. Germline V lookup: CDR1 LGHNT, CDR2 FRNRAP. The CDR3 runs to 16 residues. Trimming removed 4 bases from V and 4 bases from J; junction bases left unmatched: 12. This CDR3 reads CASGSQLGTGQYEQYF. CDR3 bases: TGTGCTAGTGGTTCTCAGTTGGGGACAGGCCAGTACGAGCAGTACTTC.

This clone has only a few counts. The genes are TRBV5-1 and TRBJ2-7; TRBD1 aligns across 7 bases. The CDR3 has 18 amino acids. J lost 2 bases, V lost 1 base, and 15 bases had no gene match. Germline lookup yields CDR1 SGHRS and CDR2 YFSETQ. For the CDR3, the DNA is TGCGCCAGCAGCTTGCGCCTCAATAAGGGACAGTCTACCTACGAGCAGTACTTC. Protein sequence: CASSLRLNKGQSTYEQYF.

For the CDR3, the DNA is TGTGCCAGCAGCTTGATGGGGTCATCGGGGGAAAAACTGTTTTTT. Encoded protein: CASSLMGSSGEKLFF. This rearrangement joins TRBV5-4 to TRBJ1-4; D remains ambiguous. This CDR3 spans 15 amino acids. CDR1 and CDR2 from the germline V gene are SGHNT and YYREEE (reference sequence). Trimming shortened V by 1 base and J by 8 bases, and 15 bases separated the two germline ends.

The chain carries TRBV30 and TRBJ1-2; D is undetermined. The CDR3 contains 12 residues. CDR1 GTSNPN and CDR2 SVGIG come from the germline V gene (reference sequence). V lost 4 bases and J 4 bases, leaving 10 bases between the germline ends. The CDR3 DNA reads as TGTGCCTGGATCGCTCGTGTCTATGGCTACACCTTC. As protein: CAWIARVYGYTF.

The chain carries TRBV30 and TRBJ2-5; TRBD1 agrees at 7 bases. The V and J ends lost 3 bases and 4 bases, in that order; junction bases with no gene match: 8. The CDR3 spans 14 residues. Germline V lookup: CDR1 GTSNPN, CDR2 SVGIG (reference sequence). The CDR3 here is CAWSSSGTAETQYF. CDR3 nucleotides: TGTGCCTGGAGCTCCTCCGGGACAGCAGAGACCCAGTACTTC.

The chain recombines TRBV5-5 with TRBJ2-7; TRBD1 is a possible D gene (5 bases). Germline V gene sequence: CDR1 SGHKS, CDR2 YYEKEE (reference sequence). The V end lost 3 bases, the J end lost 4 bases, and 17 bases lay between the germline ends. This CDR3 has 15 amino acids. The CDR3 DNA reads TGTGCCAGCAGCTCCCCCCAGGGCTTCATTTACGAGCAGTACTTC. Translation: CASSSPQGFIYEQYF.

This rearrangement joins TRBV30 to TRBJ2-7; 7 bases fit TRBD1. There are 13 residues in the CDR3. Trimming removed 4 bases from V and 1 base from J; junction bases left unmatched: 4. CDR1 is GTSNPN and CDR2 is SVGIG in the germline V gene (reference sequence). As DNA, the CDR3 is TGTGCCTGGAAGACAGGGAGATCCTACGAGCAGTACTTC. It yields the protein CAWKTGRSYEQYF.

The gene calls are TRBV7-9 and TRBJ2-7; unclear D gene. Trimming took off 5 bases at V and 3 bases at J, with 20 bases between the two ends. The germline V gene encodes CDR1 SEHNR and CDR2 FQNEAQ (reference sequence). The CDR3 loop spans 16 amino acids. The CDR3 here is CASSPPTPTNGYEQYF. The DNA for the CDR3 is TGTGCCAGCAGCCCACCCACCCCGACAAATGGCTACGAGCAGTACTTC.

In this sample, this clone turned up a few times. This chain uses TRBV27 with TRBJ2-7; possibly TRBD1 or TRBD2 for D (5 bases each). This CDR3 has 13 residues. CDR1 is MNHEY, CDR2 SMNVEV, per germline (reference sequence). Trimming took 3 bases from V and 0 from J, leaving 6 bases between them. Written as DNA, the CDR3 is TGTGCCAGCAGTTTTGGGGGCTCCTACGAGCAGTACTTC. It specifies CASSFGGSYEQYF.

The CDR3 region has the DNA TGTGCCAGCAGTTTACCGCAGGGGGCTGGCGAGCAGTACTTC. It codes for CASSLPQGAGEQYF. V gene TRBV28 combines with J gene TRBJ2-7; 8 bases agree with TRBD1. With 2 bases clipped from V and 6 bases from J, the junction kept 6 bases outside the gene matches. Germline values: CDR1 MDHEN, CDR2 SYDVKM. This CDR3 spans 14 amino acids. Looking up the rest from reference TRBV28 and TRBJ2-7 gives the full variable domain: DVKVTQSSRYLVKRTGEKVFLECVQDMDHENMFWYRQDPGLGLRLIYFSYDVKMKEKGDIPEGYSVSREKKERFSLILESASTNQTSMYLCASSLPQGAGEQYFGPGTRLTVT.

This clone was seen a single time. V gene TRBV29-1 combines with J gene TRBJ2-5; no clear D gene. Trimming left V 4 bases short and J 4 bases short, with 1 base between. The length of the CDR3 is 9 residues. Per the germline V gene, CDR1 is SQVTM and CDR2 is ANQGSEA. The CDR3 spells CSVGETQYF. CDR3 in DNA: TGCAGCGTTGGAGAGACCCAGTACTTC.

The rearrangement links TRBV5-4 to TRBJ2-7, with 8 bases lining up with TRBD2. This CDR3 spans 18 amino acids. The V and J ends lost 4 bases and 0 bases, in that order; junction bases with no gene match: 15. Germline CDR1 reads SGHNT; CDR2 reads YYREEE (reference sequence). The CDR3 DNA reads TGTGCCAGCAGCCCTCGGCCTAGCGGGCTAACCATCTCCTACGAGCAGTACTTC. Protein sequence: CASSPRPSGLTISYEQYF.

The gene calls are TRBV6-4 and TRBJ2-3, with TRBD2 identical over 7 bases. Germline values: CDR1 MRHNA, CDR2 SNTAGT. This CDR3 is built from 14 residues. The ends lost 2 bases at V and 5 bases at J; junction bases unmatched: 4. The CDR3 loop is CASSDNWGGDTQYF. The CDR3 DNA follows: TGTGCCAGCAGTGACAACTGGGGGGGAGATACGCAGTATTTT.

This clone was seen only a few times. The V gene is TRBV14, the J gene TRBJ2-7; TRBD2 agrees at 9 bases. Germline CDR1 and CDR2: SGHDN and FVKESK. This CDR3 has 16 amino acids. Germline trimming cut 1 base from V and 2 bases from J; bases unmatched to any gene: 6. CDR3 region: CASSQVGTSPTYEQYF. The CDR3 DNA is TGTGCCAGCAGCCAAGTGGGGACTAGCCCTACCTACGAGCAGTACTTC. Full variable domain (rest looked up from reference TRBV14 and TRBJ2-7): EAGVTQFPSHSVIEKGQTVTLRCDPISGHDNLYWYRRVMGKEIKFLLHFVKESKQDESGMPNNRFLAERTGGTYSTLKVQPAELEDSGVYFCASSQVGTSPTYEQYFGPGTRLTVT.

This clone showed up just a few times. The chain joins TRBV2 to TRBJ1-1; 8 bases fit TRBD1. The germline gives CDR1 SNHLY, CDR2 FYNNEI. The CDR3 totals 15 residues. The junction had 10 bases not matched to a gene; V was cut back by 6 bases and J by 4 bases. CDR3 sequence reads: CASSQGQGRGTEAFF. Written as DNA, the CDR3 is TGTGCCAGCAGCCAAGGACAGGGAAGGGGCACTGAAGCTTTCTTT.

The chain has TRBV18 and TRBJ2-5; TRBD2 is a possible D gene (5 bases). This CDR3 is 15 amino acids long. V shed 1 base and J shed 0 bases, with 9 bases lying between them. Germline V lookup: CDR1 KGHSH, CDR2 LQKENI. CDR3: CASSPRGGYQETQYF. CDR3 DNA sequence: TGTGCCAGCTCACCACGCGGCGGGTACCAAGAGACCCAGTACTTC.

This chain connects TRBV5-6 to TRBJ2-7; 12 bases align to TRBD2. The CDR3 loop spans 16 amino acids. Germline V gene lookup returns CDR1 SGHDT and CDR2 YYEEEE. Trimming cost V 0 bases and J 4 bases; bases outside gene matches: 5. In DNA, the CDR3 is TGTGCCAGCAGCTTGGGACTAGCGGGAGCCCCTTACGAGCAGTACTTC. Its protein product is CASSLGLAGAPYEQYF.

The chain recombines TRBV28 with TRBJ1-6; D not certain. CDR1 MDHEN and CDR2 SYDVKM come from the germline V gene. The CDR3 runs 17 residues. V was clipped by 3 bases and J by 0 bases, with 12 bases between them. The CDR3 sequence is CASSFTPSSSYNSPLHF. The CDR3 region has the DNA TGTGCCAGCAGTTTTACCCCAAGTAGCTCCTATAATTCACCCCTCCACTTT.

Remarks on this clone: At one end, the junction sequence differs from germline, possibly due to a read error. This chain uses TRBV7-7 with TRBJ2-5; D may be TRBD1 (5 bases). There are 15 residues in the CDR3. Germline CDR1 and CDR2: SSHAT and FNYEAQ (reference sequence). CDR3 sequence: CASSSGRAYQETQYF. CDR3 DNA sequence: TGTGCTAGCAGCTCGGGCAGGGCGTACCAAGAGACCCAGTACTTC.

This clone appeared a few times. This chain connects TRBV20-1 to TRBJ1-2, with no clear D. The CDR3 has 11 residues. CDR1 and CDR2 from the germline V gene are DFQATT and SNEGSKA (reference sequence). Trimming removed 7 bases at V and 2 bases at J, with 8 bases between. Written as DNA, the CDR3 is TGCAGTGATTCAAAGAACTATGGCTACACCTTC. This codes for CSDSKNYGYTF.

The genes are TRBV5-4 and TRBJ2-7; TRBD1 is a possible D gene (6 bases). This CDR3 region has 14 residues. Between the trimmed V and J ends, which lost 4 bases and 2 bases, there was a span of 13 bases. CDR1 and CDR2 from the germline V gene are SGHNT and YYREEE (reference sequence). Here the CDR3 reads CASSPGQSPYEQYF. CDR3 sequence (DNA): TGTGCCAGCAGCCCAGGACAGTCCCCCTACGAGCAGTACTTC. Variable domain in full (rest from reference TRBV5-4 and TRBJ2-7): ETGVTQSPTHLIKTRGQQVTLRCSSQSGHNTVSWYQQALGQGPQFIFQYYREEENGRGNFPPRFSGLQFPNYSSELNVNALELDDSALYLCASSPGQSPYEQYFGPGTRLTVT.

The V gene is TRBV6-6, the J gene TRBJ2-1, with D possibly matching TRBD1 (6 bases). CDR1 is MNHNY, CDR2 SVGAGI, per germline (reference sequence). CDR3 length: 15 residues. The V gene lost 2 bases and the J gene lost 1 base, with 9 bases spanning the gap. The CDR3 DNA follows: TGTGCCAGCAGTTACGAGCAGGGGTCCTACAATGAGCAGTTCTTC. Protein sequence: CASSYEQGSYNEQFF.

V is TRBV19 and J is TRBJ2-6; 8 bases are shared with TRBD1. J was trimmed by 0 bases and V by 6 bases; bases with no gene match: 16. From germline, CDR1 is LNHDA and CDR2 SQIVND (reference sequence). The CDR3 has 20 residues. CDR3 DNA: TGTGCCAGTAGCGGGGCCCGCGTGACAGGGGACTTCTCTGGGGCCAACGTCCTGACTTTC. This encodes CASSGARVTGDFSGANVLTF.

The rearrangement joins TRBV5-1 to TRBJ2-5; the D is unclear. This CDR3 comprises 13 residues. Trimming stripped 4 bases from V and 2 bases from J, with 9 bases between. Germline V lookup: CDR1 SGHRS, CDR2 YFSETQ. The CDR3 bases are TGCGCCAGCAGCCAGACTCCGCAAGAGACCCAGTACTTC. Protein: CASSQTPQETQYF. The entire variable domain, with the rest obtained from reference TRBV5-1 and TRBJ2-5, is as follows: KAGVTQTPRYLIKTRGQQVTLSCSPISGHRSVSWYQQTPGQGLQFLFEYFSETQRNKGNFPGRFSGRQFSNSRSEMNVSTLELGDSALYLCASSQTPQETQYFGPGTRLLVL.

The chain recombines TRBV29-1 with TRBJ2-7, with a weak D call TRBD2 (6 bases). CDR3 length equals 14 residues. The germline V gene encodes CDR1 SQVTM and CDR2 ANQGSEA. With 7 bases removed from V and 2 bases from J, the gap between germline ends came to 18 bases. CDR3 protein: CSAGEEKSAYEQYF. In DNA form, the CDR3 reads TGCAGCGCGGGGGAGGAGAAGAGCGCCTACGAGCAGTACTTC.